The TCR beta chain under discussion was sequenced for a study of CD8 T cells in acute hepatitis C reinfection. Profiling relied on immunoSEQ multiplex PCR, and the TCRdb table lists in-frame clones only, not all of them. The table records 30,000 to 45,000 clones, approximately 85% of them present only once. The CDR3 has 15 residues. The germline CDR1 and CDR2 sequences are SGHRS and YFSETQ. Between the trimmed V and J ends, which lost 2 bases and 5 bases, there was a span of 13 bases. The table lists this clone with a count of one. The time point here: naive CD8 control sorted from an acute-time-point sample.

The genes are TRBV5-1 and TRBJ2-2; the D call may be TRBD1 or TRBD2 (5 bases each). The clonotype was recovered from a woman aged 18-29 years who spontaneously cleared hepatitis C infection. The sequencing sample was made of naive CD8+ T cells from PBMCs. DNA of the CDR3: TGCGCCAGCAGCTTTGGGAGCCAGGGAACCGGGGAGCTGTTTTTT. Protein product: CASSFGSQGTGELFF. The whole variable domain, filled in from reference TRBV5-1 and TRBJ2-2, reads KAGVTQTPRYLIKTRGQQVTLSCSPISGHRSVSWYQQTPGQGLQFLFEYFSETQRNKGNFPGRFSGRQFSNSRSEMNVSTLELGDSALYLCASSFGSQGTGELFFGEGSRLTVL.